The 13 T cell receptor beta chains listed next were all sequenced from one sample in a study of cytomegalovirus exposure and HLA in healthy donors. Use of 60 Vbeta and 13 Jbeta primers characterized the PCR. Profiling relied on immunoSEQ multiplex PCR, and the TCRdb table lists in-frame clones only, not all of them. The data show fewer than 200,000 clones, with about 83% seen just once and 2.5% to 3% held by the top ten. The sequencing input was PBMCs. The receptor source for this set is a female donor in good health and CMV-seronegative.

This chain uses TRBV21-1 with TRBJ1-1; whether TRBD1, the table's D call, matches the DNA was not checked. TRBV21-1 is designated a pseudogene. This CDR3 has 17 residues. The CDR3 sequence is CASTLYILTGSGTEAFF. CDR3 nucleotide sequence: TGTGCCAGCACCCTCTACATATTGACAGGTTCGGGCACTGAAGCTTTCTTT.

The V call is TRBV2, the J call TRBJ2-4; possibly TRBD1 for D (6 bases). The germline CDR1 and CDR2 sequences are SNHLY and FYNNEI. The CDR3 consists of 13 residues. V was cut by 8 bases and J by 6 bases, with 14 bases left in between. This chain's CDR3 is CASGIGQRNIQYF. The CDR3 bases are TGTGCCAGCGGGATCGGACAGAGAAACATTCAGTACTTC.

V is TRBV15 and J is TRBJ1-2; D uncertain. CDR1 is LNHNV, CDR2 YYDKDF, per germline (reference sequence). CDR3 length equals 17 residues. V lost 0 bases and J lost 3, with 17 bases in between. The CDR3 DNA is TGTGCCACCAGCAGAGAGCTGGGAGAGATCCCCTACTATGGCTACACCTTC. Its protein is CATSRELGEIPYYGYTF.

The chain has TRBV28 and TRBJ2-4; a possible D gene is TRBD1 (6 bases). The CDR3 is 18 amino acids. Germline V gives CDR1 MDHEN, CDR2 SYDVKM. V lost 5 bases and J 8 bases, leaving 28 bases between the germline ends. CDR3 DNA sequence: TGTGCCAGCAGTGTAAATCGACAGGAAGTCGCAGAGATAGACATTCAGTACTTC. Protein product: CASSVNRQEVAEIDIQYF.

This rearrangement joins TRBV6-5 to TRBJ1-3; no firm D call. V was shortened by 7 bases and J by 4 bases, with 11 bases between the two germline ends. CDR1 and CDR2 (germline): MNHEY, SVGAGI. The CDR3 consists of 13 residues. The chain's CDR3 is CASTRTGGNTIYF. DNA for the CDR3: TGTGCCAGCACGAGGACTGGCGGAAACACCATATATTTT.

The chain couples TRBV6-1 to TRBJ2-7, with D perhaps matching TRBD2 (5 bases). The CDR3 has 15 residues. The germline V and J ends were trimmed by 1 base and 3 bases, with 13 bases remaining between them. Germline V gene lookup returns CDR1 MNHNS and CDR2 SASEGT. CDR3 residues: CASSEGAGNYYEQYF. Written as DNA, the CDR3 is TGTGCCAGCAGTGAAGGGGCCGGGAACTACTACGAGCAGTACTTC.

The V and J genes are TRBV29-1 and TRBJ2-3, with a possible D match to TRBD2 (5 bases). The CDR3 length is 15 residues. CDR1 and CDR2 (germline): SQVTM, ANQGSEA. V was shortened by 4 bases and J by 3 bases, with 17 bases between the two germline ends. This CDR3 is CSVGDGVQVTDTQYF. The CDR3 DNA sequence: TGCAGCGTTGGCGACGGGGTGCAGGTTACAGATACGCAGTATTTT.

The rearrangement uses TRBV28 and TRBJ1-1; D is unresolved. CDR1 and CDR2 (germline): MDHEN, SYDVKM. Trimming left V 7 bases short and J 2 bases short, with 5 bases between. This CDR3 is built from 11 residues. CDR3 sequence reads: CASTSNTEAFF. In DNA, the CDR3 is TGTGCCAGCACTTCCAACACTGAAGCTTTCTTT.

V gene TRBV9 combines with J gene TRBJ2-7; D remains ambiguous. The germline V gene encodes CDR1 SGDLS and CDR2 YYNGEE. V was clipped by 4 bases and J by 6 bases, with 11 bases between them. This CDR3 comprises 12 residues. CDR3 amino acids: CASSPGVGEQYF. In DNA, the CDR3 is TGTGCCAGCAGCCCCGGAGTGGGCGAGCAGTACTTC.

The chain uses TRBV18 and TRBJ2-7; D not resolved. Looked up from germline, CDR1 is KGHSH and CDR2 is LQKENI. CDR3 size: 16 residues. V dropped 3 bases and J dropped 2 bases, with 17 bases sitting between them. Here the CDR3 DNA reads TGTGCCAGCTCACCTAATCCCTCCTCGGTGGCCTACGAGCAGTACTTC. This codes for CASSPNPSSVAYEQYF.

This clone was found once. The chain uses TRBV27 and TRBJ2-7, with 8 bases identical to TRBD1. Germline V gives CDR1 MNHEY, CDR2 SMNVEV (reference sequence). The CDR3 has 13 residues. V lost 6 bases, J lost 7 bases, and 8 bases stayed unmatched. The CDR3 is CASSLGTGREQYF. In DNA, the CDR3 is TGTGCCAGCAGCCTAGGGACAGGCCGGGAGCAGTACTTC.

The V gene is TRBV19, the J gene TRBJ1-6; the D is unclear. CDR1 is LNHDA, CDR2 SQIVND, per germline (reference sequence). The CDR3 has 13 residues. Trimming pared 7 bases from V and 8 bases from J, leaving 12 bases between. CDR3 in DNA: TGTGCCAGTACCCAGGCCGGGGATTCACCCCTCCACTTT. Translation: CASTQAGDSPLHF.

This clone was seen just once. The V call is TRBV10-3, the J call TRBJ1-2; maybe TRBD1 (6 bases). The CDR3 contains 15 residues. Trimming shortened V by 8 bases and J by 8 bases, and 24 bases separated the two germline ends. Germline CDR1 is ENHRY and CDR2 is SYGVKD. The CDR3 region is CAIAGLKGQRIGYTF. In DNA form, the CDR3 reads TGTGCCATCGCTGGATTAAAAGGACAGAGGATCGGCTACACCTTC.